The clone carrying this TCR beta chain was seen a handful of times. What it binds is not known. This sample was taken from a study of cytomegalovirus exposure and HLA in healthy donors. Study-wide results and caveats: A link between a missense DCLRE1C variant and TCR beta V- and J-gene trimming emerged from a later analysis. The study dropped some indistinguishable V segments, TRBV6-2 and TRBV6-3 among them.

The PCR used 60 Vbeta and 13 Jbeta primers. Profiling relied on immunoSEQ multiplex PCR, and the TCRdb table lists in-frame clones only, not all of them. The data contain around 250,000 clones, around 80% of them singletons. Germline CDR1 SEHNR, CDR2 FQNEAQ (reference sequence). After removal of 3 bases from V and 4 bases from J, the junction contained 8 bases not matched to a gene. The CDR3 consists of 16 residues. Sequencing was done on a sample of PBMCs. V usage is TRBV7-9 and J usage is TRBJ2-2; the match to TRBD2 covers 7 bases. The sequence was obtained from a woman aged 60-75 years in good health and CMV-seropositive. CDR3 nucleotide sequence: TGTGCCAGCAGCTTGTATAGGACTAGAAGCACCGGGGAGCTGTTTTTT. As protein: CASSLYRTRSTGELFF.